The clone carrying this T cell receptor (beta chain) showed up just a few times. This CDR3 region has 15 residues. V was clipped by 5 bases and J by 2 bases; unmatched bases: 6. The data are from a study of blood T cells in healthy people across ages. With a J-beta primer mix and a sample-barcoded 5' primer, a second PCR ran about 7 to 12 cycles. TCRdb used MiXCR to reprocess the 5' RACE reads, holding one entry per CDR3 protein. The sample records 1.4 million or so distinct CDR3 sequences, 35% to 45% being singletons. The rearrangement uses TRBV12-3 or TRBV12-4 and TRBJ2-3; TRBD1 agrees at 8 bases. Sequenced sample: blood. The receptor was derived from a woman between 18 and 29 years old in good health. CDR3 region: CASSLWDRSTDTQYF. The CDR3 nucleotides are TGTGCCAGCAGTCTCTGGGACAGGTCCACAGATACGCAGTATTTT.